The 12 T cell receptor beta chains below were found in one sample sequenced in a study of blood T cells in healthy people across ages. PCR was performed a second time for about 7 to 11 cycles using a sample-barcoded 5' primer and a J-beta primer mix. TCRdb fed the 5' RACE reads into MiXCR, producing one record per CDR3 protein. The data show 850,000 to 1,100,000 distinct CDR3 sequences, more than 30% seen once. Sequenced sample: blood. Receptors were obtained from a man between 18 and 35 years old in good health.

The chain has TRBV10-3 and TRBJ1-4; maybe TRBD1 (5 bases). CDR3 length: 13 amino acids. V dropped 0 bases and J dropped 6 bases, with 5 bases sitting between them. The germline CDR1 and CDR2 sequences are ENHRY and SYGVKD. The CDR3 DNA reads TGTGCCATCAGTGAGTCGACAGATGAAAAACTGTTTTTT. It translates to CAISESTDEKLFF.

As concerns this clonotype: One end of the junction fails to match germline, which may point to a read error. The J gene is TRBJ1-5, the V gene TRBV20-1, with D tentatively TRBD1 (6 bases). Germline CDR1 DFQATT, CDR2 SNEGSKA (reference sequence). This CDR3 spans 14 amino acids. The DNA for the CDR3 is TGCAGTGCCACGACCTTGACAGGCAAACAGCCCCAGCATTTT. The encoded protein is CSATTLTGKQPQHF.

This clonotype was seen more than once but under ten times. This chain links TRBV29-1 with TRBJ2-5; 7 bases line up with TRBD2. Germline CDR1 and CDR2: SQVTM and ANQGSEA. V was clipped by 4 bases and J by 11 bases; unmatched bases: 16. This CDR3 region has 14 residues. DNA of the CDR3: TGCAGCGTTGGGGGGGGAAATCAGGGCAATGAGCAGTACTTC. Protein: CSVGGGNQGNEQYF.

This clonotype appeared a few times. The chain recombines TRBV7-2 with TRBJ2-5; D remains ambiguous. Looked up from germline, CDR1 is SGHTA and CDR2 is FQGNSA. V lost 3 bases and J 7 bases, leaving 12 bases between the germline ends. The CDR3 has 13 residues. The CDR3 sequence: CASSFEQEGTQYF. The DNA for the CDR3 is TGTGCCAGCAGCTTTGAACAAGAAGGGACCCAGTACTTC.

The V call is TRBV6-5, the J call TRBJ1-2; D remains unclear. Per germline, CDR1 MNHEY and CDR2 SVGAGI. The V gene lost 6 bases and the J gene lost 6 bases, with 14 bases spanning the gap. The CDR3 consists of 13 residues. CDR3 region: CASSLRHFHGYTF. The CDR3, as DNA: TGTGCCAGCAGCCTCCGACACTTCCATGGCTACACCTTC.

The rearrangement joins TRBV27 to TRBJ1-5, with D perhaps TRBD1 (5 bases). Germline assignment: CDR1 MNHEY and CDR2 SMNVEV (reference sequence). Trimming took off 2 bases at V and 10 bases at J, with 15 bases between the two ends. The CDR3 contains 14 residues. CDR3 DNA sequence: TGTGCCAGCAGTTTAACGGCAGGGAGTATACCCCAGCATTTT. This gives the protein CASSLTAGSIPQHF.

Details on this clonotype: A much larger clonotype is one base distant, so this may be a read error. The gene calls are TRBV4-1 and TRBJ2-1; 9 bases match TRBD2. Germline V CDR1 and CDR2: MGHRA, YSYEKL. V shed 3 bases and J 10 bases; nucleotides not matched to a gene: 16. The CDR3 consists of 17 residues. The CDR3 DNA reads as TGCGCCAGCAGCCATCCACCGACTAGCGGATACTCCTACGAGCAGTTCTTC. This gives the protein CASSHPPTSGYSYEQFF.

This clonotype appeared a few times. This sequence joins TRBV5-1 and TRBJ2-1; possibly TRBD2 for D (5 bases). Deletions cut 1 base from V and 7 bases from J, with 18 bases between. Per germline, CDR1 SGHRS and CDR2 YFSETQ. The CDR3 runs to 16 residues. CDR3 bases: TGCGCCAGCAGCTTGCGAGAGGCAGGAGGAAGTAATGAGCAGTTCTTC. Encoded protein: CASSLREAGGSNEQFF.

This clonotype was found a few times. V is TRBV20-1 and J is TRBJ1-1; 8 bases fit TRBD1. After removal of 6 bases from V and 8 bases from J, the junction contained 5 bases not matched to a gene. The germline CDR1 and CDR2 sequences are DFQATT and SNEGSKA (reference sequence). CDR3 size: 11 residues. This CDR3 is CSAPGQGEAFF. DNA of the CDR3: TGCAGTGCCCCTGGACAGGGAGAAGCTTTCTTT.

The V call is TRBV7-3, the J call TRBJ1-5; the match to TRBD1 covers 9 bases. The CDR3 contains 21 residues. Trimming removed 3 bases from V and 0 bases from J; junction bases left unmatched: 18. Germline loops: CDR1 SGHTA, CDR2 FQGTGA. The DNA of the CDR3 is TGTGCCAGCAGCTTTACAGGGGGCGCGGGTGGTCGGTGTTATAGCAATCAGCCCCAGCATTTT. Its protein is CASSFTGGAGGRCYSNQPQHF.

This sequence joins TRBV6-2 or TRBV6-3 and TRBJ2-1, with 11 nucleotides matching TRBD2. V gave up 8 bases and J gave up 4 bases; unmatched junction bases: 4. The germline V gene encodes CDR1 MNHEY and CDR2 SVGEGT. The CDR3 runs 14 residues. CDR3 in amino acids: CASHSGGAYNEQFF. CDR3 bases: TGTGCCAGCCATAGCGGGGGGGCGTACAATGAGCAGTTCTTC.

The CDR3, as DNA: TGTGCCAGCAGCGTAGGAAGCGGCCAAATTCAGTACTTC. Residues: CASSVGSGQIQYF. The chain uses TRBV7-9 and TRBJ2-4, with D tentatively TRBD2 (5 bases). Between the trimmed V and J ends, which lost 5 bases and 10 bases, there was a span of 15 bases. Germline loops: CDR1 SEHNR, CDR2 FQNEAQ (reference sequence). The CDR3 loop spans 13 amino acids.